The 30 T cell receptor beta chains below come from one sample, sequenced in a study of T cells after yellow fever vaccination. TCRdb reprocessed the 5' RACE reads with MiXCR, giving one entry per CDR3 protein. The sample holds about 200,000 distinct CDR3 sequences, about 3% seen once. The sequenced sample was CD4+ T cells sorted from PBMCs, obtained 10 days after the yellow fever booster vaccination. The receptor set was obtained from a man between 18 and 35 years old who received the YFV17D yellow fever vaccine.

This clonotype was seen at least ten times. This chain connects TRBV4-3 to TRBJ1-4; D remains unclear. The CDR3 is 14 amino acids. CDR1 LGHNA and CDR2 YSLEER come from the germline V gene. The ends were cut back, 1 base at V and 5 bases at J, with 8 bases in the middle. The DNA for the CDR3 is TGCGCCAGCAGCCAAGCACCCCAAAATGAAAAACTGTTTTTT. Protein sequence: CASSQAPQNEKLFF.

This clonotype was detected many times. The gene calls are TRBV7-8 and TRBJ2-3, with D perhaps matching TRBD1 or TRBD2 (6 bases each). The germline gives CDR1 SGHVS, CDR2 FQNEAQ. This CDR3 spans 14 amino acids. With 10 bases removed from V and 5 bases from J, the gap between germline ends came to 19 bases. The CDR3: CATNKRGPVDTQYF. In DNA form, the CDR3 reads TGTGCCACTAACAAACGGGGGCCTGTAGATACGCAGTATTTT. Supplemented by reference TRBV7-8 and TRBJ2-3, the full variable domain reads GAGVSQSPRYKVAKRGQDVALRCDPISGHVSLFWYQQALGQGPEFLTYFQNEAQLDKSGLPSDRFFAERPEGSVSTLKIQRTQQEDSAVYLCATNKRGPVDTQYFGPGTRLTVL.

The genes are TRBV2 and TRBJ2-7; D is unresolved. Trimming took off 1 base at V and 2 bases at J, with 6 bases between the two ends. CDR3 length: 13 amino acids. Germline lookup yields CDR1 SNHLY and CDR2 FYNNEI. CDR3: CASSEEMAYEQYV. The DNA for the CDR3 is TGTGCCAGCAGTGAAGAGATGGCCTACGAGCAGTACGTC.

The chain carries TRBV29-1 and TRBJ2-1, with 9 bases fitting TRBD1. V was pared by 5 bases and J by 8 bases, with 7 bases of the junction left unmatched. The CDR3 sequence is 13 residues long. The germline V gene has CDR1 SQVTM and CDR2 ANQGSEA. CDR3 in amino acids: CSVIQGAQDEQFF. CDR3 bases: TGCAGCGTTATACAGGGGGCTCAGGATGAGCAGTTCTTC.

This chain links TRBV7-9 with TRBJ1-1, with 10 bases identical to TRBD1. The germline V gene has CDR1 SEHNR and CDR2 FQNEAQ (reference sequence). With 5 bases clipped from V and 1 base from J, the junction kept 7 bases outside the gene matches. This CDR3 spans 16 amino acids. This CDR3 is CASSPGQGYQNTEAFF. The CDR3 nucleotides read TGTGCCAGCAGCCCGGGACAGGGGTACCAGAACACTGAAGCTTTCTTT.

This clonotype occurred a few times. V gene TRBV7-9 combines with J gene TRBJ2-1; D not resolved. This CDR3 has 13 amino acids. The V end lost 5 bases, the J end lost 8 bases, and 13 bases lay between the germline ends. Per the germline V gene, CDR1 is SEHNR and CDR2 is FQNEAQ (reference sequence). In DNA form, the CDR3 reads TGTGCCAGCAGCCTCCGGTCGGGCGATGAGCAGTTCTTC. Protein: CASSLRSGDEQFF.

The sample holds a few counts of this clonotype. The rearrangement links TRBV20-1 to TRBJ1-2; D remains ambiguous. V was clipped by 2 bases and J by 8 bases, with 15 bases between them. The CDR3 spans 13 residues. CDR1 DFQATT and CDR2 SNEGSKA come from the germline V gene (reference sequence). The CDR3 sequence is CSARRAGGGGYTF. The CDR3 DNA is TGCAGTGCTAGAAGGGCAGGCGGAGGGGGCTACACCTTC.

This clonotype was detected ten times or more. CDR3 DNA sequence: TGTGCCAGCAGCCCACAGCCGGCTAATGAAAAACTGTTTTTT. This translates into CASSPQPANEKLFF. V and J are TRBV7-2 and TRBJ1-4; no firm D call. Per the germline V gene, CDR1 is SGHTA and CDR2 is FQGNSA. The CDR3 is 14 residues long. V lost 5 bases and J 3 bases, leaving 10 bases between the germline ends.

This chain uses TRBV29-1 with TRBJ2-3; 7 positions match TRBD1. Germline CDR1 reads SQVTM; CDR2 reads ANQGSEA. Trimming cost V 8 bases and J 2 bases; bases outside gene matches: 7. This CDR3 comprises 13 residues. The DNA of the CDR3 is TGCAGCTCGGAAGGGGGCTCCACAGATACGCAGTATTTT. Translating it yields CSSEGGSTDTQYF.

The sample holds a few counts of this clonotype. The chain couples TRBV7-2 to TRBJ2-5; D tentatively reads TRBD1 or TRBD2 (6 bases each). Germline V gives CDR1 SGHTA, CDR2 FQGNSA. CDR3 size: 18 residues. V shed 4 bases and J shed 0 bases, with 21 bases lying between them. The DNA for the CDR3 is TGTGCCAGCAGCTATAGGCGGGACAACCTACGGTACCAAGAGACCCAGTACTTC. Translating it yields CASSYRRDNLRYQETQYF.

In DNA, the CDR3 is TGTGCCAGCAGCCAAGAACCCCCTCCTTACACAGATACGCAGTATTTT. This codes for CASSQEPPPYTDTQYF. V gene TRBV4-2 combines with J gene TRBJ2-3, with D unresolved. CDR1 and CDR2 from the germline V gene are LGHNA and YNFKEQ. Trimming stripped 0 bases from V and 2 bases from J, with 12 bases between. The CDR3 sequence is 16 residues long.

This clonotype has ten or more counts. This chain uses TRBV5-1 with TRBJ2-5; no definite D call. The CDR3 spans 12 residues. Per the germline V gene, CDR1 is SGHRS and CDR2 is YFSETQ. Trimming shortened V by 2 bases and J by 2 bases, and 4 bases separated the two germline ends. The CDR3 loop reads CASSFRQETQYF. The CDR3 DNA follows: TGCGCCAGCAGCTTCAGACAAGAGACCCAGTACTTC. Drawing the rest from reference TRBV5-1 and TRBJ2-5, the complete variable domain is KAGVTQTPRYLIKTRGQQVTLSCSPISGHRSVSWYQQTPGQGLQFLFEYFSETQRNKGNFPGRFSGRQFSNSRSEMNVSTLELGDSALYLCASSFRQETQYFGPGTRLLVL.

This clonotype was observed many times. This sequence joins TRBV7-2 and TRBJ2-1; D uncertain. Germline V gene sequence: CDR1 SGHTA, CDR2 FQGNSA. The CDR3 runs 14 residues. The V gene lost 3 bases and the J gene lost 5 bases, with 11 bases spanning the gap. In DNA form, the CDR3 reads TGTGCCAGCAGCTTCATCGGTAATAACAATGAGCAGTTCTTC. Residues: CASSFIGNNNEQFF.

V usage is TRBV7-9 and J usage is TRBJ1-5; 10 bases are a match to TRBD1. Germline CDR1 reads SEHNR; CDR2 reads FQNEAQ (reference sequence). V was pared by 2 bases and J by 7 bases, with 8 bases of the junction left unmatched. The CDR3 has 16 amino acids. The CDR3 sequence is CASSLSRQGARQPQHF. CDR3 nucleotide sequence: TGTGCCAGCAGCTTATCCAGACAGGGGGCTAGACAGCCCCAGCATTTT.

This clonotype turned up a few times. V gene TRBV7-9 combines with J gene TRBJ1-1; D is undetermined. The V end lost 1 base, the J end lost 7 bases, and 4 bases lay between the germline ends. From germline, CDR1 is SEHNR and CDR2 FQNEAQ (reference sequence). There are 11 residues in the CDR3. CDR3 amino acids: CASSLGYEAFF. The CDR3 bases are TGTGCCAGCAGCTTAGGGTATGAAGCTTTCTTT.

The rearrangement uses TRBV7-3 and TRBJ2-3; 9 positions agree with TRBD2. After removal of 2 bases from V and 4 bases from J, the junction contained 10 bases not matched to a gene. Germline values: CDR1 SGHTA, CDR2 FQGTGA. The CDR3 runs 17 residues. The CDR3 sequence: CASSLAARGGSPDTQYF. Written as DNA, the CDR3 is TGTGCCAGCAGCTTAGCCGCGCGGGGGGGTAGCCCAGATACGCAGTATTTT. The full variable domain, in which reference TRBV7-3 and TRBJ2-3 provide the parts outside the CDR3, is GAGVSQTPSNKVTEKGKYVELRCDPISGHTALYWYRQSLGQGPEFLIYFQGTGAADDSGLPNDRFFAVRPEGSVSTLKIQRTERGDSAVYLCASSLAARGGSPDTQYFGPGTRLTVL.

V is TRBV20-1 and J is TRBJ1-6, with no clear D. The CDR3 contains 14 residues. V shed 3 bases and J shed 0 bases, with 6 bases lying between them. Germline CDR1 and CDR2: DFQATT and SNEGSKA (reference sequence). CDR3 in DNA: TGCAGTGCTAGGACTAGCTCCTATAATTCACCCCTCCACTTT. It is translated as CSARTSSYNSPLHF.

This clonotype appeared many times. The J gene is TRBJ2-7, the V gene TRBV5-1; 11 bases fit TRBD2. There are 14 residues in the CDR3. After removal of 2 bases from V and 4 bases from J, the junction contained 2 bases not matched to a gene. Germline V gene lookup returns CDR1 SGHRS and CDR2 YFSETQ. For the CDR3, the DNA is TGCGCCAGCAGCTTTAGCGGGGGGGCTTACGAGCAGTACTTC. It is translated as CASSFSGGAYEQYF.

This clonotype was counted many times. V and J are TRBV4-1 and TRBJ1-5; D uncertain. The CDR3 loop spans 15 amino acids. Trimming took 4 bases from V and 2 from J, leaving 12 bases between them. The germline CDR1 and CDR2 sequences are MGHRA and YSYEKL. DNA of the CDR3: TGCGCCAGCAGCCCCCGGCGGGCGGGCAATCAGCCCCAGCATTTT. Translating it yields CASSPRRAGNQPQHF.

The J gene is TRBJ2-7, the V gene TRBV21-1; TRBD1, the table's D call, was not compared with the DNA. TRBV21-1 is listed as a pseudogene. The CDR3 is made up of 14 amino acids. CDR3 loop: CASSNLPSGKKQYV. In nucleotides, the CDR3 is TGTGCCAGCAGCAATCTTCCCTCCGGGAAGAAGCAGTACGTC.

V and J are TRBV14 and TRBJ2-5; 9 bases line up with TRBD1. The germline V gene has CDR1 SGHDN and CDR2 FVKESK. The CDR3 sequence is 13 residues long. The V and J ends lost 4 bases and 9 bases, in that order; junction bases with no gene match: 6. Here the CDR3 reads CASSPGQGIAQYF. CDR3 DNA: TGTGCCAGCAGCCCCGGACAGGGGATAGCCCAGTACTTC.

The sample holds many counts of this clonotype. The V call is TRBV10-3, the J call TRBJ2-5; D tentatively fits TRBD1 or TRBD2 (5 bases each). V dropped 4 bases and J dropped 5 bases, with 14 bases sitting between them. This CDR3 comprises 14 residues. The germline CDR1 and CDR2 sequences are ENHRY and SYGVKD. In DNA, the CDR3 is TGTGCCATCAGTGCCGGGGACCCACGTGAGACCCAGTACTTC. As protein: CAISAGDPRETQYF.

The chain is built from TRBV7-3 and TRBJ2-1, with TRBD1 matching 7 bases. Germline CDR1 and CDR2: SGHTA and FQGTGA. J was trimmed by 3 bases and V by 2 bases; bases with no gene match: 7. This CDR3 contains 16 residues. The CDR3: CASSLYPGQDYNEQFF. CDR3 in DNA: TGTGCCAGCAGCTTATATCCCGGACAGGACTACAATGAGCAGTTCTTC.

This sequence joins TRBV6-1 and TRBJ2-2; D might be TRBD1 (6 bases). Germline lookup yields CDR1 MNHNS and CDR2 SASEGT. The CDR3 contains 15 residues. Trimming left V 6 bases short and J 6 bases short, with 17 bases between. This CDR3 reads CASRMEFRTAGELFF. The CDR3 DNA is TGTGCCAGCAGGATGGAGTTCAGGACAGCCGGGGAGCTGTTTTTT.

This clonotype was seen ten or more times. The chain carries TRBV6-5 and TRBJ1-5; 9 positions match TRBD1. CDR3 size: 14 residues. Germline-derived CDR1 and CDR2 are MNHEY and SVGAGI. After removal of 11 bases from V and 1 base from J, the junction contained 6 bases not matched to a gene. CDR3 DNA: TGTGCCGTCGGGACAGGGAGCAGCAATCAGCCCCAGCATTTT. Translating gives CAVGTGSSNQPQHF.

In this sample, this clonotype turned up many times. This chain joins TRBV20-1 and TRBJ2-3; no firm D call. Germline loops: CDR1 DFQATT, CDR2 SNEGSKA (reference sequence). The CDR3 has 12 amino acids. V lost 6 bases and J lost 6, with 13 bases in between. CDR3 in amino acids: CSAHPLGDTQYF. The CDR3 nucleotides read TGCAGTGCACACCCTCTTGGGGATACGCAGTATTTT.

The V call is TRBV7-9, the J call TRBJ1-4; tentative D call: TRBD1 (5 bases). The germline gives CDR1 SEHNR, CDR2 FQNEAQ (reference sequence). CDR3 length equals 15 residues. V lost 4 bases to trimming and J lost 5 bases, with 14 bases between them. The CDR3, as DNA: TGTGCCAGCAGCTCCCTAGGGACGGGGAATGAAAAACTGTTTTTT. It is translated as CASSSLGTGNEKLFF.

V is TRBV23-1 and J is TRBJ2-3; D unclear. TRBV23-1 is flagged as an ORF with uncertain function. Trimming removed 3 bases from V and 2 bases from J, with 9 bases in between. The CDR3 runs 14 residues. In nucleotides, the CDR3 is TGCGCCAGCAGTCAGAAACAGCCCACAGATACGCAGTATTTT. Residues: CASSQKQPTDTQYF.

The table lists this clonotype with many counts. This chain joins TRBV20-1 and TRBJ2-4; a weak D match, TRBD2 (6 bases). V lost 4 bases and J 8 bases, leaving 15 bases between the germline ends. The CDR3 spans 13 residues. Germline V gene data show CDR1 as DFQATT and CDR2 as SNEGSKA (reference sequence). CDR3 nucleotide sequence: TGCAGTGCTATTCCCCCTGGAGGGCACATTCAGTACTTC. Amino acid sequence: CSAIPPGGHIQYF.

This clonotype was counted at least ten times. This chain connects TRBV9 to TRBJ2-5; TRBD2 matches at 9 bases. Germline values: CDR1 SGDLS, CDR2 YYNGEE. Trimming cost V 0 bases and J 5 bases; bases outside gene matches: 2. The CDR3 length is 14 residues. This chain's CDR3 is CASSVGLAGETQYF. CDR3 DNA sequence: TGTGCCAGCAGCGTAGGGCTAGCGGGGGAGACCCAGTACTTC.